A selection of T cell receptor beta chains follows, all from one sample in a study of cytomegalovirus exposure and HLA in healthy donors. The method was immunoSEQ multiplex PCR; TCRdb's version includes in-frame clones alone and lacks a portion of them. The table has 140,000 to 150,000 clones, about 80% seen once; the top ten hold around 4.4%. The sequencing input was PBMCs. These receptors all stem from a man aged 40-50 years in good health and CMV-seronegative. The conserved cysteine and the conserved F or W are not part of the CDR3 here. A D gene is named only where the DNA matches it firmly.

d_gene: TRBD1; j_gene: TRBJ1-2; v_gene: TRBV27; CDR3aa: ASSSGQLQGYT
d_gene: .; j_gene: TRBJ2-1; v_gene: TRBV5-1; CDR3aa: ASSLAGQGLGNEQF
d_gene: .; j_gene: TRBJ2-5; v_gene: TRBV7-3; CDR3aa: ASSLTLEAVQETQY
d_gene: .; j_gene: TRBJ2-3; v_gene: TRBV6-4; CDR3aa: ASSDGGGADTQY
d_gene: .; j_gene: .; v_gene: TRBV6-1; CDR3aa: ASIAGGTNSYEQY
d_gene: TRBD2; j_gene: TRBJ2-5; v_gene: TRBV6-1; CDR3aa: ASRVLAGGQETQY
d_gene: TRBD1; j_gene: TRBJ1-4; v_gene: TRBV9; CDR3aa: ASSAGTGHEKLF
d_gene: TRBD1; j_gene: TRBJ1-5; v_gene: TRBV6-1; CDR3aa: ASSGQGGNQPQH
d_gene: TRBD1; j_gene: TRBJ1-6; v_gene: TRBV9; CDR3aa: ASSVGTGDSPLH
d_gene: TRBD1; j_gene: TRBJ1-4; v_gene: TRBV6-5; CDR3aa: ASSYPPGTGREKLF
d_gene: .; j_gene: TRBJ2-3; v_gene: TRBV2; CDR3aa: ASTEWTVDTQY
d_gene: TRBD1; j_gene: TRBJ2-1; v_gene: TRBV6-4; CDR3aa: ASSHGDRRSYNEQF
d_gene: .; j_gene: TRBJ1-4; v_gene: TRBV27; CDR3aa: ASSRQIEWKLF
d_gene: TRBD1; j_gene: TRBJ1-3; v_gene: TRBV9; CDR3aa: ASNWGQDSGNTIY
d_gene: .; j_gene: TRBJ1-6; v_gene: TRBV5-1; CDR3aa: ASRWGGPEDSPLH
d_gene: TRBD1; j_gene: TRBJ2-7; v_gene: TRBV5-4; CDR3aa: ASSPTVIRTGLYEQY
d_gene: TRBD2; j_gene: TRBJ2-7; v_gene: TRBV4-3; CDR3aa: ASSPNSGAYEQY
d_gene: TRBD1; j_gene: TRBJ2-7; v_gene: TRBV9; CDR3aa: ASSERDRDYEQY
d_gene: TRBD1; j_gene: TRBJ1-2; v_gene: TRBV28; CDR3aa: ASSFGGIGTDNYGYT
d_gene: .; j_gene: TRBJ2-7; v_gene: TRBV4-3; CDR3aa: ASSQLQTYEQY
d_gene: TRBD1; j_gene: TRBJ1-3; v_gene: TRBV2; CDR3aa: ASSVPGQGSGNTIY
d_gene: .; j_gene: TRBJ2-7; v_gene: TRBV6-5; CDR3aa: ASSYSSADYEQY
d_gene: .; j_gene: TRBJ1-2; v_gene: TRBV7-9; CDR3aa: ASSWGPHLVGYT
d_gene: .; j_gene: TRBJ1-6; v_gene: TRBV7-2; CDR3aa: ASSLALQGRDSPLH
d_gene: TRBD1; j_gene: TRBJ2-5; v_gene: TRBV5-4; CDR3aa: ASSSRDRGDRETQY
d_gene: TRBD2; j_gene: TRBJ2-7; v_gene: TRBV30; CDR3aa: AWSSLAGTQEY
d_gene: TRBD1; j_gene: TRBJ2-5; v_gene: TRBV5-8; CDR3aa: ASSLAGQGRETQY
d_gene: .; j_gene: TRBJ2-1; v_gene: TRBV19; CDR3aa: ASSKQGDEQF
d_gene: .; j_gene: TRBJ2-3; v_gene: TRBV7-2; CDR3aa: ASSHGLNTDTQY
d_gene: .; j_gene: TRBJ1-1; v_gene: TRBV11-2; CDR3aa: ASSQVGGVTEAF
d_gene: TRBD2; j_gene: TRBJ2-2; v_gene: TRBV29-1; CDR3aa: SAWGGITGELF
d_gene: .; j_gene: TRBJ2-7; v_gene: TRBV11-2; CDR3aa: ASSLGAGYVEQY
d_gene: TRBD2; j_gene: TRBJ2-3; v_gene: TRBV10-1; CDR3aa: ASSESGGSTDTQY
d_gene: TRBD1; j_gene: .; v_gene: TRBV5-6; CDR3aa: ASSFLDRTSYEQY
d_gene: .; j_gene: TRBJ1-6; v_gene: TRBV25-1; CDR3aa: ASSEAGPSPLH
d_gene: TRBD1; j_gene: TRBJ1-1; v_gene: TRBV6-5; CDR3aa: ASSKTGGIAEAF
d_gene: TRBD1; j_gene: TRBJ2-3; v_gene: TRBV10-2; CDR3aa: ASSDGTALTDTQY
d_gene: TRBD2; j_gene: TRBJ2-7; v_gene: TRBV11-3; CDR3aa: ASSGGGLADGEQY
d_gene: .; j_gene: TRBJ1-1; v_gene: TRBV7-8; CDR3aa: ASSHKQMNTEAF
d_gene: .; j_gene: TRBJ2-5; v_gene: TRBV5-1; CDR3aa: ASSFGGQETQY
d_gene: TRBD1; j_gene: TRBJ1-2; v_gene: TRBV5-4; CDR3aa: ASSLGDSLNYGYT
d_gene: .; j_gene: TRBJ1-6; v_gene: TRBV12-5; CDR3aa: ASGLARQNYNSPLH
d_gene: TRBD2; j_gene: TRBJ2-3; v_gene: TRBV7-8; CDR3aa: ASSLPGGLAGGPGDTQY
d_gene: TRBD1; j_gene: TRBJ2-7; v_gene: TRBV5-1; CDR3aa: ASSLAGTGTYEQY
d_gene: TRBD1; j_gene: TRBJ1-1; v_gene: TRBV7-2; CDR3aa: ASSLGRAGGLNTEAF
d_gene: TRBD2; j_gene: TRBJ2-5; v_gene: TRBV13; CDR3aa: ASSFVTGGIQETQY
d_gene: .; j_gene: TRBJ2-1; v_gene: TRBV28; CDR3aa: ASRGPKRPF
d_gene: TRBD1; j_gene: TRBJ1-1; v_gene: TRBV9; CDR3aa: ASSKQGATTEAF